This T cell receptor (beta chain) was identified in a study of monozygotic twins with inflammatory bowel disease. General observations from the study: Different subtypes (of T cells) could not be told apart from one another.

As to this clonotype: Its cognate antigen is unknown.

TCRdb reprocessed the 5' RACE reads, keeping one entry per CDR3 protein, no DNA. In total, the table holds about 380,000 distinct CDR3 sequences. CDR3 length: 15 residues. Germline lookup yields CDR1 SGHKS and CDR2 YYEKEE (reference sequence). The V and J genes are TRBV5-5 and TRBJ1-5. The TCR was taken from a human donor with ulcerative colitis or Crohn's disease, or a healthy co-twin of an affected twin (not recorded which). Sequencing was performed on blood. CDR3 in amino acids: CASSLFVPSNQPQHF.